This record looks at one TCR beta chain sequence and its context. Antigen specificity is unknown. The donors were part of the validation cohort of 120 subjects. That cohort was separate from the first cohort, which comprised about 670 subjects. These data originate in a study of cytomegalovirus exposure and HLA in healthy donors. Study-wide results and limits: In the 120 or so validation repertoires, just under 95% of cluster scores exceeded 0, per a later analysis.

CDR3 length equals 13 residues. J was trimmed by 4 bases and V by 7 bases; bases with no gene match: 6. CDR1 and CDR2 (germline): MDHEN, SYDVKM. Clones were sequenced by immunoSEQ multiplex PCR, and TCRdb holds only the in-frame ones, with some missing. The sample consists of 65,000 or so clones, approximately 96% of them appearing once. This sequence joins TRBV28 and TRBJ1-2; 7 bases fit TRBD1. Sequences were obtained from PBMCs. The TCR sequence derives from a man between 18 and 29 years old in good health and CMV-seropositive. In DNA, the CDR3 is TGTGCCAGCACCCCGGGACAGCTCTATGGCTACACCTTC. This encodes CASTPGQLYGYTF.